This is a list of T cell receptor beta chains from one sample in a study of T-cell memory formation after mild COVID-19. TCRdb called the 5' RACE reads again in MiXCR, with one record for every CDR3 protein. The repertoire consists of hundreds of thousands of distinct CDR3 sequences, with about an eighth occurring once and the leading ten covering around a fifth. Sequenced sample: PBMCs or a T cell subset sorted from them (not recorded which). The receptors originated from a man between 18 and 29 years old who had mild COVID-19 (a few samples of this study predate the infection). Cell type and time point are not known. CDR3s include the opening cysteine and the closing phenylalanine or tryptophan. D genes are given only for firm matches. Rows give clone size only sometimes, using once, few, many, or a class for an expanded clone.

V gene: TRBV2
clone size: many
D gene: .
J gene: TRBJ2-3
CDR3 protein: CASRWLADTQYF
CDR3 DNA: TGTGCCAGCAGGTGGTTGGCAGATACGCAGTATTTT

V gene: TRBV3-1
clone size: .
D gene: .
J gene: TRBJ1-1
CDR3 protein: CASSHHGDDTEAFF
CDR3 DNA: TGTGCCAGCAGCCATCACGGGGACGACACTGAAGCTTTCTTT

V gene: TRBV6-2/TRBV6-3
clone size: .
D gene: TRBD2
J gene: TRBJ2-3
CDR3 protein: CASSSRPGWRGGGADTQYF
CDR3 DNA: TGTGCCAGCAGTTCCCGGCCCGGGTGGCGGGGGGGTGGCGCAGATACGCAGTATTTT

V gene: TRBV6-5
clone size: .
D gene: TRBD1
J gene: TRBJ1-4
CDR3 protein: CASSFDGGTVRKLFF
CDR3 DNA: TGTGCCAGCAGTTTCGACGGTGGGACAGTTAGGAAACTGTTTTTT

V gene: TRBV4-1
clone size: few
D gene: .
J gene: TRBJ2-1
CDR3 protein: CASSHPSSYNEQFF
CDR3 DNA: TGCGCCAGCAGCCACCCCAGCTCCTACAATGAGCAGTTCTTC

V gene: TRBV12-3/TRBV12-4
clone size: few
D gene: .
J gene: TRBJ2-2
CDR3 protein: CASSSTWGRSGELFF
CDR3 DNA: TGTGCCAGCAGTAGCACATGGGGGCGCTCCGGGGAGCTGTTTTTT

V gene: TRBV15
clone size: .
D gene: TRBD1
J gene: TRBJ2-3
CDR3 protein: CATSLGDRAGNTQYF
CDR3 DNA: TGTGCCACCAGCCTGGGGGACAGGGCGGGAAATACGCAGTATTTT

V gene: TRBV6-5
clone size: .
D gene: TRBD2
J gene: TRBJ2-1
CDR3 protein: CASSYFSSGRGGGAGNEQFF
CDR3 DNA: TGTGCCAGCAGTTACTTCTCGTCGGGAAGAGGCGGGGGGGCCGGTAATGAGCAGTTCTTC

V gene: TRBV15
clone size: .
D gene: .
J gene: TRBJ2-4
CDR3 protein: CATSTRALTGKSIQYF
CDR3 DNA: TGTGCCACCAGCACCCGAGCCCTAACAGGGAAAAGCATTCAGTACTTC

V gene: TRBV5-5
clone size: many
D gene: .
J gene: TRBJ2-7
CDR3 protein: CASSRNGPEFYEQYF
CDR3 DNA: TGTGCCAGCAGTCGGAACGGGCCGGAATTCTACGAGCAGTACTTC

V gene: TRBV10-3
clone size: .
D gene: TRBD2
J gene: TRBJ2-3
CDR3 protein: CAISESGGGDTQYF
CDR3 DNA: TGTGCCATCAGTGAGTCTGGCGGGGGAGATACGCAGTATTTT

V gene: TRBV6-5
clone size: .
D gene: TRBD2
J gene: TRBJ2-7
CDR3 protein: CATGGASGDEQYF
CDR3 DNA: TGTGCCACCGGGGGGGCTAGCGGGGACGAGCAGTACTTC

V gene: TRBV7-2
clone size: few
D gene: TRBD2
J gene: TRBJ2-7
CDR3 protein: CASSPGGSFGEQYF
CDR3 DNA: TGTGCCAGCAGCCCGGGGGGTAGTTTCGGAGAGCAGTACTTC

V gene: TRBV10-3
clone size: .
D gene: .
J gene: TRBJ1-1
CDR3 protein: CASQKAMNTEAFF
CDR3 DNA: TGTGCCTCCCAGAAAGCCATGAACACTGAAGCTTTCTTT

V gene: TRBV29-1
clone size: few
D gene: .
J gene: TRBJ2-4
CDR3 protein: CSVESAAKNIQYF
CDR3 DNA: TGCAGCGTTGAATCTGCAGCCAAAAACATTCAGTACTTC

V gene: TRBV7-3
clone size: few
D gene: .
J gene: TRBJ2-5
CDR3 protein: CASSRGPEETQYF
CDR3 DNA: TGTGCCAGCAGTCGGGGGCCGGAAGAGACCCAGTACTTC

V gene: TRBV18
clone size: .
D gene: TRBD1
J gene: TRBJ2-7
CDR3 protein: CASRGQVAYEQYF
CDR3 DNA: TGTGCCAGCCGGGGACAGGTGGCCTACGAGCAGTACTTC

V gene: TRBV5-1
clone size: .
D gene: .
J gene: TRBJ1-1
CDR3 protein: CASSPRGVWNTEAFF
CDR3 DNA: TGCGCCAGCAGCCCCCGGGGGGTTTGGAACACTGAAGCTTTCTTT

V gene: TRBV12-3/TRBV12-4
clone size: many
D gene: TRBD2
J gene: TRBJ2-7
CDR3 protein: CASNQGPGGYEQYF
CDR3 DNA: TGTGCCAGCAACCAAGGGCCGGGAGGGTACGAGCAGTACTTC

V gene: TRBV6-5
clone size: many
D gene: .
J gene: TRBJ1-2
CDR3 protein: CASRYRRTYGYTF
CDR3 DNA: TGTGCCAGCAGATACAGGAGGACCTATGGCTACACCTTC

V gene: TRBV24-1
clone size: few
D gene: TRBD1
J gene: TRBJ1-5
CDR3 protein: CATSDGTVGGNQPQHF
CDR3 DNA: TGTGCCACCAGTGATGGGACAGTCGGGGGCAATCAGCCCCAGCATTTT

V gene: TRBV6-5
clone size: few
D gene: TRBD1
J gene: TRBJ1-5
CDR3 protein: CASSVDRGSNQPQHF
CDR3 DNA: TGTGCCAGCAGTGTAGACAGGGGGTCAAATCAGCCCCAGCATTTT

V gene: TRBV12-3/TRBV12-4
clone size: few
D gene: .
J gene: TRBJ1-5
CDR3 protein: CASSFSGSQPQHF
CDR3 DNA: TGTGCCAGCAGTTTCTCGGGGAGTCAGCCCCAGCATTTT

V gene: TRBV30
clone size: .
D gene: .
J gene: TRBJ2-5
CDR3 protein: CAWSRGQETQYF
CDR3 DNA: TGTGCCTGGAGTAGGGGCCAAGAGACCCAGTACTTC

V gene: TRBV20-1
clone size: .
D gene: TRBD1
J gene: TRBJ1-4
CDR3 protein: CSAHTFLGTGEEKLFF
CDR3 DNA: TGCAGTGCGCACACCTTCCTCGGGACAGGGGAAGAAAAACTGTTTTTT

V gene: TRBV6-1
clone size: few
D gene: .
J gene: TRBJ1-5
CDR3 protein: CASRKRGAGLNQPQHF
CDR3 DNA: TGTGCCAGCAGGAAACGGGGAGCAGGACTCAATCAGCCCCAGCATTTT